This entry features one TCR beta chain sequence. Its target is unknown. This CDR3 is built from 15 residues. V was cut by 2 bases and J by 3 bases, with 11 bases left in between. Germline V gene data show CDR1 as PRHDT and CDR2 as FYEKMQ (reference sequence). The sample originates from a study of shared clonotypes between healthy human individuals. Across the whole study: Serving as donors were a couple of women and a few men, whose ages spanned 18 to 49. Study results and limitations: It was the non-shared clonotypes that had lower generation probabilities than clonotypes shared by all four donors.

None of the donors, who were healthy HIV-negative adults, had recently had acute infections or vaccinations. Produced via immunoSEQ multiplex PCR; TCRdb's table is partial and in-frame only. The data show around 2,000,000 clones, roughly 96% seen once. The gene calls are TRBV13 and TRBJ1-3; tentatively, D is TRBD1 (5 bases). This receptor was obtained from a young man in good health. What was sequenced was naive CD4+ T cells sorted from blood. The subset here: CD45RA+ positively selected. The chain's CDR3 is CASSLKTAYGNTIYF. The CDR3, as DNA: TGTGCCAGCAGCTTAAAGACAGCTTATGGAAACACCATATATTTT.